The rows below give T cell receptor beta chains drawn from one sample of a study of Ad26.COV2.S vaccination and SARS-CoV-2 variants. The repertoire was sequenced with immunoSEQ multiplex PCR; TCRdb's copy has only in-frame clones and lacks some. Of just over 350,000 clones in the sample, 92% were seen once. The source material was peripheral blood, sampled after recovery from COVID-19. These receptors came from a human donor who had recovered from COVID-19. CDR3s leave out the opening cysteine and the closing phenylalanine or tryptophan. Each record gives: V gene, J gene, CDR3 protein.

>TRBV6-5|TRBJ2-4
AVRRGQENIQY
>TRBV9|TRBJ2-2
ASSVTGQNTGELF
>TRBV5-5|TRBJ2-7
ASSSSSYEQY
>TRBV12-3/TRBV12-4|TRBJ1-1
ASRTGVAF
>TRBV9|TRBJ2-1
ASSVGLAQDNEQF
>TRBV7-2|TRBJ2-5
ASSPTSPRQETQY
>TRBV20-1|TRBJ2-5
SASRIETQY
>TRBV9|TRBJ1-2
ASSGSTGGGGYT
>TRBV6-2/TRBV6-3|TRBJ2-3
ASSYGRVGEDTQY
>TRBV27|TRBJ2-7
ASSLFLGAPYEQY
>TRBV27|TRBJ1-5
ASSFTRLSNQPQH
>TRBV9|TRBJ2-7
ASSVGGQKSSYEQY
>TRBV4-1|TRBJ1-6
ASSQGPGENSPLH
>TRBV15|TRBJ2-7
ATSRAGTGNGEQY
>TRBV3-1/TRBV3-2|TRBJ2-7
ASSQQTGVLDEQY
>TRBV6-2/TRBV6-3|TRBJ2-7
ASSYLRRGPPHEQY
>TRBV2|TRBJ2-1
ASSERGSRGNEQF
>TRBV7-8|TRBJ1-3
ASSLGRGNTIY
>TRBV25-1|TRBJ1-6
ASSEQGAQSPLH
>TRBV2|TRBJ1-2
ASSGVSHNYGYT
>TRBV7-2|TRBJ2-5
ASSYAPIETQY
>TRBV3-1/TRBV3-2|TRBJ2-5
ASSQVLETQY
>TRBV5-1|TRBJ1-1
ASSLAGGMNTEAF
>TRBV20-1|TRBJ2-7
SASAGSTYEQY
>TRBV3-1/TRBV3-2|TRBJ2-1
ASSQEVAGRNEQF
>TRBV6-5|TRBJ2-2
ASRIQGTNTGELF
>TRBV18|TRBJ2-7
ASSPRHGGDEQY
>TRBV9|TRBJ2-3
ASSVAGARTDTQY
>TRBV5-4|TRBJ1-2
ASSGVGQRGGYT
>TRBV7-2|TRBJ1-1
ASSLSFPPEAF
>TRBV4-3|TRBJ1-4
ASSQAGPASEKLF
>TRBV27|TRBJ1-1
ASSYGGGVTEAF
>TRBV5-8|TRBJ2-5
ASSLVQTQY
>TRBV18|TRBJ2-6
ASSQRPGQDDSGANVLT
>TRBV19|TRBJ1-2
ASRAIYGYT
>TRBV18|TRBJ1-2
ASSPGTAGGDGYT
>TRBV6-6|TRBJ2-7
ASGTAGRSYEQY
>TRBV3-1/TRBV3-2|TRBJ2-3
ASSQGEKGTQY
>TRBV11-2|TRBJ1-6
ASSHLNNSPLH
>TRBV4-1|TRBJ2-7
ASSQEFSGALSYEQY
>TRBV2|TRBJ1-2
ASSPTAVQGGYGYT
>TRBV13|TRBJ1-1
ASSRRERFYMNTEAF
>TRBV19|TRBJ1-4
ASSPTGTANEKLF
>TRBV18|TRBJ1-1
ASSVNRGSEAF
>TRBV10-1|TRBJ1-1
ASSARQIWQMNTEAF
>TRBV5-6|TRBJ2-1
ASSLETSGGAVSDEQF
>TRBV6-2/TRBV6-3|TRBJ2-2
ASSYSNLGRGNTGELF
>TRBV10-3|TRBJ2-7
AISGGEGTEQY